These 9 T cell receptor beta chains share one sample of origin, sequenced in a study of T cell repertoires in cytomegalovirus infection. TCRdb re-called the reads through MiXCR, storing one row per CDR3 protein. Of roughly 150,000 distinct CDR3 sequences listed, roughly 15% are singletons. The sample consisted of CD8+ T cells from PBMCs. The receptor source for this set is a human donor in good health (CMV status not recorded). Some clones in this sample may be carry-over from other donors' samples.

This clonotype showed up many times. V gene TRBV14 combines with J gene TRBJ2-1, with 11 positions matching TRBD2. V trimming: 2 bases; J trimming: 4 bases; junction bases outside the gene matches: 10. CDR3 length equals 18 residues. CDR1 SGHDN and CDR2 FVKESK come from the germline V gene. CDR3 amino acids: CASSQLAGGRHRYNEQFF. The CDR3 bases are TGTGCCAGCAGCCAACTAGCGGGGGGCCGCCACAGATACAATGAGCAGTTCTTC.

This clonotype was seen more than once but under ten times. This chain connects TRBV6-2 or TRBV6-3 to TRBJ2-5; weak D call: TRBD2 (7 bases). CDR1 is MNHEY, CDR2 SVGEGT, per germline. The V end lost 8 bases, the J end lost 2 bases, and 21 bases lay between the germline ends. The CDR3 is 16 residues long. CDR3 region: CASGPWGGLRQETQYF. The CDR3 coding sequence is TGTGCCAGCGGTCCGTGGGGGGGCCTGAGACAAGAGACCCAGTACTTC.

The V and J genes are TRBV28 and TRBJ2-5; 9 positions agree with TRBD1. V lost 6 bases to trimming and J lost 1 base; unmatched junction nucleotides: 6. Per the germline V gene, CDR1 is MDHEN and CDR2 is SYDVKM. The CDR3 runs 15 residues. This CDR3 reads CASRDTGGIQETQYF. The CDR3 DNA follows: TGTGCCAGCAGAGACACAGGGGGCATCCAAGAGACCCAGTACTTC.

This clonotype occurred a few times. The rearrangement joins TRBV7-2 to TRBJ2-7, with TRBD2 identical over 13 bases. Germline-derived CDR1 and CDR2 are SGHTA and FQGNSA. V was pared by 4 bases and J by 3 bases, with 3 bases of the junction left unmatched. The CDR3 totals 15 residues. CDR3 residues: CASSSWTSGSYEQYF. The CDR3, as DNA: TGTGCCAGCAGCTCCTGGACTAGCGGGAGCTACGAGCAGTACTTC. The variable domain in full, with the rest retrieved from reference TRBV7-2 and TRBJ2-7, is GAGVSQSPSNKVTEKGKDVELRCDPISGHTALYWYRQSLGQGLEFLIYFQGNSAPDKSGLPSDRFSAERTGGSVSTLTIQRTQQEDSAVYLCASSSWTSGSYEQYFGPGTRLTVT.

This clonotype was counted only a few times. V usage is TRBV11-2 and J usage is TRBJ2-7; D remains ambiguous. The length of the CDR3 is 12 residues. Looked up from germline, CDR1 is SGHAT and CDR2 is FQNNGV. The V end was cut by 4 bases, the J end by 5 bases, with 9 bases between. The CDR3 is CASSSGWDEQYF. CDR3 nucleotides: TGTGCCAGCAGCTCCGGCTGGGACGAGCAGTACTTC.

This clonotype was seen only a few times. This CDR3 is CASSLLGGGNTEAFF. DNA for the CDR3: TGTGCCAGCAGCCTACTAGGCGGGGGCAACACTGAAGCTTTCTTT. The chain combines TRBV28 with TRBJ1-1, with a possible D match to TRBD1 (6 bases). This CDR3 is built from 15 residues. CDR1 is MDHEN and CDR2 is SYDVKM in the germline V gene. Trimming stripped 6 bases from V and 2 bases from J, with 16 bases between.

The J gene is TRBJ1-2, the V gene TRBV11-2; D gene ambiguous. CDR3 length: 15 amino acids. The germline V gene encodes CDR1 SGHAT and CDR2 FQNNGV. Trimming took 5 bases from V and 6 from J, leaving 19 bases between them. The CDR3 bases are TGTGCCAGCAGCCGAGCGGGCGGAGGGCGCGATGGCTACACCTTC. Translated: CASSRAGGGRDGYTF.

V gene TRBV11-2 combines with J gene TRBJ2-7; TRBD1 is a possible D gene (6 bases). CDR3 length equals 14 residues. The V end lost 3 bases, the J end lost 2 bases, and 11 bases lay between the germline ends. From germline, CDR1 is SGHAT and CDR2 FQNNGV. The CDR3 spells CASSFSGTPYEQYF. The CDR3 bases are TGTGCCAGCAGCTTTTCCGGGACACCCTACGAGCAGTACTTC.

A remark on this clonotype: A far bigger clonotype differs at one base, so this is likely a read error. The chain employs TRBV7-2 and TRBJ2-7; D is unclear. This CDR3 has 12 residues. Germline V gene data show CDR1 as SGHTA and CDR2 as FQGNSA. The CDR3 DNA reads as TGTGCCAGCAGCTTAGGCTCCTACGAGCAGCACTTC. Protein: CASSLGSYEQHF.